This T cell receptor beta chain comes out of a study of shared clonotypes between healthy human individuals. The table lists this clone with a count of one. What it recognizes is unknown. Genomic DNA per cell subset filled all wells of several immunoSEQ plates. The table came from immunoSEQ multiplex PCR; TCRdb's copy has only in-frame clones and leaves some out. Among some 550,000 clones listed, around 97% were seen once. Regarding the study as a whole: It was observed that 5% to 6% of naive CD4 clonotypes were shared across several donors. Generation of non-shared clonotypes was less probable than generation of clonotypes shared by all four donors.

This CDR3 has 15 residues. V lost 5 bases and J 2 bases, leaving 14 bases between the germline ends. Germline values: CDR1 SGHVS, CDR2 FQNEAQ. J is TRBJ2-3 and V is TRBV7-8; TRBD2 is a possible D gene (6 bases). The specimen was naive CD4+ T cells sorted from blood. Subset meaning: CD45RA+ positively selected. The TCR originated in a woman aged 30 to 39 in good health. CDR3 residues: CASSPPGLLTDTQYF. CDR3 DNA sequence: TGTGCCAGCAGCCCCCCGGGACTGCTCACAGATACGCAGTATTTT.